This T cell receptor beta chain was profiled in a study of T cell responses to AZD1222 COVID-19 vaccine. Assay: immunoSEQ multiplex PCR; the TCRdb copy retains only in-frame clones and omits some. The sample yields about 56,000 clones, 80% seen once. As regards this clone: Antigen specificity is unknown.

Germline V gene data show CDR1 as SGHDT and CDR2 as YYEEEE. The CDR3 has 13 amino acids. With 2 bases removed from V and 4 bases from J, the gap between germline ends came to 4 bases. Broader study findings: The study found vaccine-associated CD4 TCRs spanning spike, dominant at 160-218 and 743-854.

This clonotype was obtained from an adult who received the AZD1222 COVID-19 vaccine. This sequence joins TRBV5-6 and TRBJ1-6, with D hard to call. The sample here was peripheral blood, taken 28 days after the second AZD1222 dose. The CDR3 nucleotides are TGTGCCAGCAGCTTCTGGTATAATTCACCCCTCCACTTT. As protein: CASSFWYNSPLHF.